Following are 3 T cell receptor beta chains from one sample sequenced in a study of cytomegalovirus exposure and HLA in healthy donors. A multiplex PCR was run with 60 Vbeta primers and 13 Jbeta primers. Assay: immunoSEQ multiplex PCR; the TCRdb copy retains only in-frame clones and omits some. The sample holds 150,000 to 200,000 clones; approximately 83% are singletons and the top ten take about a tenth. The sequenced sample consisted of PBMCs. These receptors were taken from a man younger than 35 in good health and CMV-seropositive.

The chain joins TRBV7-8 to TRBJ1-6; weak D call: TRBD1 (5 bases). The CDR3 extends over 15 amino acids. CDR1 SGHVS and CDR2 FQNEAQ come from the germline V gene. Trimming removed 2 bases at V and 9 bases at J, with 14 bases between. The CDR3 sequence: CASSLRQGSGSPLHF. Here the CDR3 DNA reads TGTGCCAGCAGCTTAAGGCAGGGAAGTGGTTCACCCCTCCACTTT.

The rearrangement joins TRBV19 to TRBJ2-3, with 10 bases aligning to TRBD1. The CDR3 runs to 16 residues. The junction had 11 bases not matched to a gene; V was cut back by 4 bases and J by 7 bases. Looked up from germline, CDR1 is LNHDA and CDR2 is SQIVND (reference sequence). The CDR3 bases are TGTGCCAGTAGTACTCCGGGACAGGGGACCCGGAATACGCAGTATTTT. Its protein is CASSTPGQGTRNTQYF.

The chain employs TRBV4-3 and TRBJ2-5; D is perhaps TRBD2 (7 bases). Germline values: CDR1 LGHNA, CDR2 YSLEER. This CDR3 comprises 16 residues. V lost 2 bases and J lost 2, with 15 bases in between. This CDR3 is CASSQQTGGRQETQYF. The CDR3 DNA reads as TGCGCCAGCAGCCAACAAACGGGGGGCCGACAAGAGACCCAGTACTTC.